Listed here are 17 T cell receptor beta chains from one sample, sequenced in a study of CD8 T cells in Susac syndrome. RNA amounts of 0.5 to 1 ug underwent reverse transcription with random hexamers. MiXCR, applied by TCRdb to the immunoSEQ multiplex PCR reads, yields one record per CDR3 protein. This sample has under 150,000 distinct CDR3 sequences, with 90% to 95% found just once. Sequencing was carried out using CD8+ T cells from PBMCs. These TCRs come from a human donor in good health.

The chain combines TRBV30 with TRBJ2-2; D unresolved. V lost 8 bases and J 6 bases, leaving 7 bases between the germline ends. The germline CDR1 and CDR2 sequences are GTSNPN and SVGIG (reference sequence). This CDR3 is 10 amino acids long. The CDR3 DNA follows: TGTGCCGGGGATCCCGGGGAGCTGTTTTTT. Translated, it gives CAGDPGELFF.

V usage is TRBV6-6 and J usage is TRBJ2-7; possibly TRBD1 for D (6 bases). Germline CDR1 MNHNY, CDR2 SVGAGI (reference sequence). The V end was cut by 2 bases, the J end by 3 bases, with 11 bases between. There are 14 residues in the CDR3. The CDR3 DNA sequence: TGTGCCAGCAGTTACCCCGACAGGATCTACGAGCAGTACTTC. Translation: CASSYPDRIYEQYF.

CDR3 region: CASSTPTGKFTDTQYF. The CDR3 coding sequence is TGTGCCAGCAGCACCCCGACAGGGAAATTCACAGATACGCAGTATTTT. V is TRBV13 and J is TRBJ2-3, with 7 bases identical to TRBD1. The germline CDR1 and CDR2 sequences are PRHDT and FYEKMQ (reference sequence). The CDR3 length is 16 residues. The junction had 10 bases not matched to a gene; V was cut back by 5 bases and J by 2 bases.

V gene TRBV20-1 combines with J gene TRBJ1-2; no firm D call. The CDR3 is 13 residues long. Germline CDR1 DFQATT, CDR2 SNEGSKA (reference sequence). V shed 3 bases and J shed 8 bases, with 16 bases lying between them. CDR3 protein: CSARDATPEGYTF. CDR3 DNA: TGCAGTGCTAGGGACGCCACCCCGGAAGGCTACACCTTC.

This chain uses TRBV18 with TRBJ2-1; D is unclear. Germline lookup yields CDR1 KGHSH and CDR2 LQKENI. CDR3 size: 14 residues. V lost 3 bases and J lost 9, with 15 bases in between. Here the CDR3 DNA reads TGTGCCAGCTCACCCGCCCCAATTTCTGGTGAGCAGTTCTTC. It translates to CASSPAPISGEQFF.

The chain carries TRBV13 and TRBJ2-1; 9 bases are shared with TRBD2. After removal of 7 bases from V and 8 bases from J, the junction contained 12 bases not matched to a gene. The germline gives CDR1 PRHDT, CDR2 FYEKMQ (reference sequence). This CDR3 is built from 15 residues. CDR3 DNA: TGTGCCAGCACCCCTTCCGCTAGCGGGACAGATGAGCAGTTCTTC. Its protein product is CASTPSASGTDEQFF.

DNA of the CDR3: TGTGCCAGCAGCTTTTGGATTGGGGTTGAGGCGTACGAGCAGTACTTC. Translated, it gives CASSFWIGVEAYEQYF. This rearrangement joins TRBV7-2 to TRBJ2-7; D call uncertain. The V end was cut by 3 bases, the J end by 4 bases, with 19 bases between. The CDR3 is made up of 16 amino acids. Per the germline V gene, CDR1 is SGHTA and CDR2 is FQGNSA.

V gene TRBV7-6 combines with J gene TRBJ2-1; TRBD2 is a possible D gene (7 bases). Germline V CDR1 and CDR2: SGHVS, FNYEAQ. This CDR3 contains 13 residues. Trimming removed 8 bases at V and 7 bases at J, with 15 bases between. The DNA for the CDR3 is TGTGCCAGCGAGCAGGGGAGGGGAAATGAGCAGTTCTTC. Translating it yields CASEQGRGNEQFF.

This chain connects TRBV23-1 to TRBJ1-4; a weak D match, TRBD1 (6 bases). TRBV23-1 is labeled an ORF, and its function is uncertain. The CDR3 totals 15 residues. V was clipped by 7 bases and J by 6 bases, with 18 bases between them. CDR3 DNA sequence: TGCGCCAGCACCAAGGAGGGGGGGGAACATGAAAAACTGTTTTTT. Its translation is CASTKEGGEHEKLFF.

The rearrangement links TRBV27 to TRBJ2-1; 10 bases are a match to TRBD2. This CDR3 has 15 amino acids. V lost 7 bases to trimming and J lost 7 bases; unmatched junction nucleotides: 10. Germline assignment: CDR1 MNHEY and CDR2 SMNVEV (reference sequence). The CDR3 sequence is CASMRSSGRINEQFF. The CDR3 DNA reads TGTGCCAGCATGAGGTCTAGCGGGAGAATAAATGAGCAGTTCTTC.

The chain couples TRBV20-1 to TRBJ2-4, with 7 nucleotides matching TRBD2. Germline trimming cut 1 base from V and 5 bases from J; bases unmatched to any gene: 11. CDR1 DFQATT and CDR2 SNEGSKA come from the germline V gene (reference sequence). There are 16 residues in the CDR3. The CDR3 spells CSARGLAARNQNIQYF. The DNA of the CDR3 is TGCAGTGCTAGAGGCCTAGCGGCCCGGAACCAAAACATTCAGTACTTC.

The chain links TRBV27 to TRBJ2-5, with D unresolved. The CDR3 extends over 12 amino acids. V lost 5 bases, J lost 4 bases, and 8 bases lay in between. Germline V gene sequence: CDR1 MNHEY, CDR2 SMNVEV (reference sequence). In nucleotides, the CDR3 is TGTGCCAGCAGTACCCTTCGAGAGACCCAGTACTTC. It codes for CASSTLRETQYF.

The chain recombines TRBV7-9 with TRBJ2-5; 8 nucleotides agree with TRBD2. The CDR3 is 15 amino acids. Germline assignment: CDR1 SEHNR and CDR2 FQNEAQ (reference sequence). V trimming: 1 base; J trimming: 7 bases; junction bases outside the gene matches: 8. CDR3 amino acids: CASSLEAGERGTQYF. CDR3 DNA: TGTGCCAGCAGCTTAGAAGCGGGAGAAAGAGGGACCCAGTACTTC. The variable domain in full, with the rest retrieved from reference TRBV7-9 and TRBJ2-5, is DTGVSQNPRHKITKRGQNVTFRCDPISEHNRLYWYRQTLGQGPEFLTYFQNEAQLEKSRLLSDRFSAERPKGSFSTLEIQRTEQGDSAMYLCASSLEAGERGTQYFGPGTRLLVL.

CDR3 coding DNA: TGTGCCAGCAGTCACGGCCTCTACGAGCAGTACTTC. This encodes CASSHGLYEQYF. This rearrangement joins TRBV27 to TRBJ2-7; D gene ambiguous. Between the trimmed V and J ends, which lost 5 bases and 3 bases, there was a span of 8 bases. Germline V lookup: CDR1 MNHEY, CDR2 SMNVEV (reference sequence). There are 12 residues in the CDR3.

The rearrangement uses TRBV20-1 and TRBJ2-6, with D possibly matching TRBD2 (5 bases). This CDR3 is built from 15 residues. The germline gives CDR1 DFQATT, CDR2 SNEGSKA (reference sequence). Trimming pared 3 bases from V and 0 bases from J, leaving 9 bases between. CDR3 DNA: TGCAGTGCTAGGTCGGGATTCTCTGGGGCCAACGTCCTGACTTTC. Its protein product is CSARSGFSGANVLTF.

The V and J genes are TRBV20-1 and TRBJ2-5, with D unclear. CDR1 and CDR2 (germline): DFQATT, SNEGSKA (reference sequence). The length of the CDR3 is 14 residues. Trimming cost V 3 bases and J 1 base, with 12 bases left between them. The CDR3 bases are TGCAGTGCTAGCCCCGAGGATACCCAAGAGACCCAGTACTTC. Translating it yields CSASPEDTQETQYF.

This rearrangement joins TRBV27 to TRBJ2-3; 8 positions match TRBD1. With V trimmed by 5 bases and J by 2 bases, 6 bases remained unmatched. The length of the CDR3 is 15 residues. Looked up from germline, CDR1 is MNHEY and CDR2 is SMNVEV (reference sequence). DNA of the CDR3: TGTGCCAGCAGTCCCACGACAGGGGCCACAGATACGCAGTATTTT. Protein product: CASSPTTGATDTQYF.